The 20 T cell receptor beta chains below all came from one sample that was sequenced in a study of shared clonotypes between healthy human individuals. Sequenced by immunoSEQ multiplex PCR; TCRdb stores in-frame clones only, minus some. Among roughly 2.6 million clones listed, about 92% were seen once. The sample taken for sequencing was naive CD4+ T cells sorted from blood. As for subset: CD45RA+ positively selected. The receptors stem from a man aged 18 to 29 in good health.

This clone was recorded only once. The chain links TRBV5-6 to TRBJ2-7, with TRBD2 identical over 11 bases. The CDR3 contains 14 residues. CDR1 is SGHDT and CDR2 is YYEEEE in the germline V gene. After removal of 5 bases from V and 4 bases from J, the junction contained 5 bases not matched to a gene. CDR3: CASRTSGMIYEQYF. In DNA, the CDR3 is TGTGCCAGCAGGACTAGCGGGATGATTTACGAGCAGTACTTC.

For this clone: Within the sample, other DNA sequences also encode this same CDR3. This chain connects TRBV7-2 to TRBJ2-5; D call uncertain. The CDR3 length is 13 residues. Germline loops: CDR1 SGHTA, CDR2 FQGNSA. Trimming took off 1 base at V and 4 bases at J, with 7 bases between the two ends. The CDR3 region has the DNA TGTGCCAGCAGCTTAGGGGAAGCAGAGACCCAGTACTTC. Protein: CASSLGEAETQYF.

This clone was seen more than once but under ten times. The chain couples TRBV10-1 to TRBJ1-1; D uncertain. Between the trimmed V and J ends, which lost 6 bases and 4 bases, there was a span of 12 bases. The CDR3 totals 13 residues. Germline V CDR1 and CDR2: WNHNN, SYGVQD (reference sequence). As DNA, the CDR3 is TGCGCCAGCAGCGCTTTTATGGGCACTGAAGCTTTCTTT. Its translation: CASSAFMGTEAFF.

A note on this clone: The same CDR3 arises from other DNA sequences in this sample as well. This chain joins TRBV2 and TRBJ2-5; D perhaps matches TRBD2 (6 bases). Germline values: CDR1 SNHLY, CDR2 FYNNEI. V lost 6 bases and J lost 5, with 13 bases in between. The CDR3 loop spans 13 amino acids. CDR3 DNA: TGTGCCAGCAGAGGCGGGATAGGGGAGACCCAGTACTTC. This codes for CASRGGIGETQYF.

V is TRBV5-1 and J is TRBJ2-2; 12 bases map to TRBD1. The CDR3 has 16 amino acids. Germline-derived CDR1 and CDR2 are SGHRS and YFSETQ. V gave up 5 bases and J gave up 6 bases; unmatched junction bases: 8. In DNA, the CDR3 is TGCGCCAGCAGATCATCCGGGACAGGGGGCCCCGGGGAGCTGTTTTTT. It is translated as CASRSSGTGGPGELFF.

The J gene is TRBJ2-2, the V gene TRBV9, with D possibly called TRBD1 or TRBD2 (5 bases each). Germline V CDR1 and CDR2: SGDLS, YYNGEE. Trimming removed 4 bases from V and 6 bases from J, with 10 bases in between. This CDR3 has 13 residues. CDR3 sequence (DNA): TGTGCCAGCAGCTTTAGAGGGGCCGGGGAGCTGTTTTTT. Translating gives CASSFRGAGELFF.

Written as DNA, the CDR3 is TGTGCCAGTAGTATAAGGCAGAGCTCCTACGAGCAGTACTTC. It codes for CASSIRQSSYEQYF. The V gene is TRBV19, the J gene TRBJ2-7; D not certain. The CDR3 spans 14 residues. V lost 2 bases, J lost 0 bases, and 8 bases lay in between. Per germline, CDR1 LNHDA and CDR2 SQIVND (reference sequence).

The chain joins TRBV7-3 to TRBJ2-3, with 7 bases matching TRBD2. After removal of 4 bases from V and 1 base from J, the junction contained 8 bases not matched to a gene. Germline V gene data show CDR1 as SGHTA and CDR2 as FQGTGA. The CDR3 is 16 residues long. CDR3 residues: CASSSGTTKRTDTQYF. Written as DNA, the CDR3 is TGTGCCAGCAGCTCAGGGACTACCAAGCGCACAGATACGCAGTATTTT.

The chain joins TRBV7-6 to TRBJ2-2; 11 bases match TRBD2. The germline V gene encodes CDR1 SGHVS and CDR2 FNYEAQ. This CDR3 has 17 amino acids. The V segment lost 5 bases and the J segment 6 bases; nucleotides outside the gene matches: 11. The CDR3 spells CASSPIYVAGGPGELFF. As DNA, the CDR3 is TGTGCCAGCAGCCCTATATACGTAGCGGGAGGGCCCGGGGAGCTGTTTTTT.

The chain joins TRBV9 to TRBJ2-3, with TRBD1 identical over 11 bases. Trimming removed 3 bases from V and 2 bases from J; junction bases left unmatched: 5. Germline-derived CDR1 and CDR2 are SGDLS and YYNGEE. This CDR3 contains 16 residues. The chain's CDR3 is CASSARDRGTTDTQYF. DNA of the CDR3: TGTGCCAGCAGCGCGCGGGACAGGGGGACCACAGATACGCAGTATTTT.

The chain combines TRBV5-1 with TRBJ2-7; 9 bases align to TRBD2. The V gene end was trimmed by 1 base and the J gene end by 6 bases; junction bases not matched to a gene: 8. In germline, CDR1 is SGHRS, CDR2 YFSETQ. The CDR3 is made up of 15 amino acids. The DNA of the CDR3 is TGCGCCAGCAGCTTGTGGACTAGCGTTTATGGCGAGCAGTACTTC. It yields the protein CASSLWTSVYGEQYF.

About this clone: A junction boundary mismatches the germline segment, possibly from a read error. Other DNA sequences in the same sample also yield this CDR3. The chain is built from TRBV2 and TRBJ2-2; D is tentatively TRBD1 or TRBD2 (5 bases each). Per the germline V gene, CDR1 is SNHLY and CDR2 is FYNNEI. The CDR3 runs to 14 residues. The CDR3 nucleotides are TGTGCCAGCAGGGGGACGGTGAACACTGGGGAGCTGTTTTTT. Its translation: CASRGTVNTGELFF.

This chain links TRBV5-1 with TRBJ2-7; TRBD2 aligns across 13 bases. Germline trimming cut 5 bases from V and 4 bases from J; bases unmatched to any gene: 6. Germline V lookup: CDR1 SGHRS, CDR2 YFSETQ. This CDR3 has 15 amino acids. CDR3 sequence (DNA): TGCGCCAGCAGAAGGACTAGCGGGAGTTTTTACGAGCAGTACTTC. It encodes CASRRTSGSFYEQYF.

V usage is TRBV5-6 and J usage is TRBJ2-5; 9 bases align to TRBD1. From germline, CDR1 is SGHDT and CDR2 YYEEEE. This CDR3 comprises 15 residues. The trim removed 0 bases at V and 0 bases at J, leaving 0 bases unmatched. The CDR3 sequence: CASSLGDRDQETQYF. Here the CDR3 DNA reads TGTGCCAGCAGCTTGGGGGACAGGGACCAAGAGACCCAGTACTTC.

V and J are TRBV29-1 and TRBJ1-1; D gene unclear. The CDR3 extends over 14 amino acids. Per the germline V gene, CDR1 is SQVTM and CDR2 is ANQGSEA. V was clipped by 7 bases and J by 1 base, with 16 bases between them. The chain's CDR3 is CSAADLATNTEAFF. The CDR3 coding sequence is TGCAGCGCTGCGGACTTGGCAACGAACACTGAAGCTTTCTTT.

The rearrangement links TRBV6-1 to TRBJ1-1; D gene uncertain. Germline V CDR1 and CDR2: MNHNS, SASEGT. V shed 0 bases and J shed 5 bases, with 7 bases lying between them. The CDR3 covers 13 residues. Here the CDR3 DNA reads TGTGCCAGCAGTGAAGCTGTAAGGACTGAAGCTTTCTTT. Its protein is CASSEAVRTEAFF.

This chain uses TRBV11-3 with TRBJ2-1, with a tentative D call TRBD1 (5 bases). Germline CDR1 is SGHNT and CDR2 is YENEEA. Between the trimmed V and J ends, which lost 5 bases and 9 bases, there was a span of 14 bases. This CDR3 is built from 13 residues. In DNA form, the CDR3 reads TGTGCCAGCAGCCTGTTTCTAGACAGTGAGCAGTTCTTC. The encoded protein is CASSLFLDSEQFF.

The V and J genes are TRBV29-1 and TRBJ2-2; D may be TRBD2 (6 bases). Germline values: CDR1 SQVTM, CDR2 ANQGSEA. CDR3 length: 13 residues. Trimming left V 6 bases short and J 4 bases short, with 12 bases between. The CDR3 region is CSVRDFSTGELFF. The CDR3 DNA reads TGCAGCGTACGGGACTTTAGCACCGGGGAGCTGTTTTTT.

The chain employs TRBV9 and TRBJ1-2; TRBD1 might be the D (6 bases). CDR1 and CDR2 from the germline V gene are SGDLS and YYNGEE. V lost 0 bases and J lost 2, with 11 bases in between. This CDR3 is 15 amino acids long. The CDR3 reads CASSVEGGANYGYTF. DNA of the CDR3: TGTGCCAGCAGCGTAGAAGGGGGGGCAAACTATGGCTACACCTTC.

V is TRBV5-1 and J is TRBJ2-2; TRBD2 matches at 10 bases. Germline CDR1 and CDR2: SGHRS and YFSETQ. This CDR3 spans 15 amino acids. The trim removed 4 bases at V and 7 bases at J, leaving 7 bases unmatched. The CDR3 sequence: CASSTAASGGGELFF. CDR3 DNA: TGCGCCAGCAGCACCGCGGCTAGCGGGGGCGGGGAGCTGTTTTTT.